This TCR beta chain stems from a study of blood T cell repertoires in COVID-19. About the research overall: Acute and convalescent COVID-19 samples came from the United States, Italy and Spain. Nucleic acid was either cDNA or gDNA, and it came from T cells, B-cell-depleted T cells, or PBMCs.

The V and J ends lost 2 bases and 3 bases respectively, with 14 bases between them. This CDR3 contains 16 residues. The V gene's germline CDR1 is SGDLS and CDR2 YYNGEE. In the authors' methods: Counts of nucleated cells, estimated from reference gene primer amplification, were obtained. Clones were read by immunoSEQ multiplex PCR, and TCRdb kept only the in-frame ones, dropping some. V, J and clone size reflect that table, while D and trimming were determined from the DNA. Of under 300,000 clones in the sample, just under 90% were seen once. The study assigned cohorts using participant-reported clinical history.

This chain links TRBV9 with TRBJ1-4; the D gene is possibly TRBD1 (6 bases). Sequencing was done on a sample of PBMCs or T cells enriched from blood (not recorded which). The sequence came from a woman aged 55-69 years who had recovered from COVID-19. The CDR3 here is CASSVAPGGSNEKLFF. Here the CDR3 DNA reads TGTGCCAGCAGCGTCGCTCCTGGGGGCTCTAATGAAAAACTGTTTTTT.